The 21 T cell receptor beta chains given below trace back to one sample, sequenced in a study of blood T cell repertoires in COVID-19. Only in-frame clones appear in the TCRdb table, and some are missing; sequencing was by immunoSEQ multiplex PCR. The sample yields under 20,000 clones, about 80% seen once. The sample was peripheral blood. These receptors all stem from a human donor in a cohort sampled during active COVID-19.

V gene TRBV7-2 combines with J gene TRBJ2-1; TRBD2 aligns across 8 bases. J gave up 5 bases and V 7 bases, and 10 bases lay outside the gene matches. Looked up from germline, CDR1 is SGHTA and CDR2 is FQGNSA. The CDR3 is made up of 15 amino acids. The CDR3, as DNA: TGTGCCAGCACCTTCACTAGCGGTAGGAACAATGAGCAGTTCTTC. It translates to CASTFTSGRNNEQFF.

This chain connects TRBV21-1 to TRBJ2-5; no DNA check was done on the table's D call, TRBD1. TRBV21-1 is a listed pseudogene. This CDR3 has 17 amino acids. In DNA form, the CDR3 reads TGTGCCAGCAGCAAAGTTGGGGGACAGGGACACCAAGAGACCCAGTACTTC. Translation: CASSKVGGQGHQETQYF.

In this sample, this clone turned up a few times. The chain recombines TRBV7-2 with TRBJ2-2, with D hard to call. The CDR3 length is 12 residues. Germline V gives CDR1 SGHTA, CDR2 FQGNSA. Trimming left V 2 bases short and J 6 bases short, with 4 bases between. CDR3 in amino acids: CASSLYAGELFF. The CDR3 region has the DNA TGTGCCAGCAGCTTATATGCCGGGGAGCTGTTTTTT. Full variable domain (outside the CDR3, taken from reference TRBV7-2 and TRBJ2-2): GAGVSQSPSNKVTEKGKDVELRCDPISGHTALYWYRQSLGQGLEFLIYFQGNSAPDKSGLPSDRFSAERTGGSVSTLTIQRTQQEDSAVYLCASSLYAGELFFGEGSRLTVL.

This clone has a handful of counts. The V call is TRBV5-4, the J call TRBJ2-5, with a tentative D call TRBD2 (6 bases). CDR1 SGHNT and CDR2 YYREEE come from the germline V gene (reference sequence). The CDR3 is 12 residues long. The CDR3 region is CAFGGFQETQYF. CDR3 in DNA: TGTGCTTTTGGGGGGTTCCAAGAGACCCAGTACTTC.

A few counts support this clone. The genes are TRBV11-2 and TRBJ2-7; 13 bases line up with TRBD2. V dropped 5 bases and J dropped 6; count of bases not matched to a gene: 10. Germline CDR1 SGHAT, CDR2 FQNNGV. The CDR3 length is 16 residues. In nucleotides, the CDR3 is TGTGCCAGCAGCCCCTGGACTAGCGGGAGTTCGGCCGAGCAGTACTTC. This translates into CASSPWTSGSSAEQYF.

Within the sample, this clone is medium-sized. The chain is built from TRBV7-2 and TRBJ1-5; 9 positions match TRBD1. The CDR3 covers 14 residues. J was trimmed by 4 bases and V by 5 bases; bases with no gene match: 3. Germline CDR1 SGHTA, CDR2 FQGNSA. The CDR3 region has the DNA TGTGCCAGCAGCCCTGGGACAGGGAATCAGCCCCAGCATTTT. It codes for CASSPGTGNQPQHF.

The rearrangement links TRBV28 to TRBJ2-3; D may be TRBD2 (6 bases). This CDR3 contains 12 residues. V lost 8 bases and J lost 2, with 8 bases in between. CDR1 and CDR2 (germline): MDHEN, SYDVKM. Here the CDR3 reads CASRGYTDTQYF. As DNA, the CDR3 is TGTGCCAGCCGGGGGTACACAGATACGCAGTATTTT.

The chain combines TRBV13 with TRBJ2-7; weak D call: TRBD1 (5 bases). The CDR3 spans 15 residues. The V end was cut by 0 bases, the J end by 5 bases, with 14 bases between. The germline V gene encodes CDR1 PRHDT and CDR2 FYEKMQ (reference sequence). The CDR3 is CASSLGGATPDEQYF. In nucleotides, the CDR3 is TGTGCCAGCAGCTTAGGTGGGGCAACCCCGGACGAGCAGTACTTC.

This chain connects TRBV6-6 to TRBJ1-3; D remains ambiguous. The CDR3 sequence is 16 residues long. The V gene lost 0 bases and the J gene lost 0 bases, with 9 bases spanning the gap. Germline V gives CDR1 MNHNY, CDR2 SVGAGI (reference sequence). The CDR3, as DNA: TGTGCCAGCAGTTACTCGTGGCAGATCTCTGGAAACACCATATATTTT. Residues: CASSYSWQISGNTIYF.

The chain combines TRBV7-2 with TRBJ1-2; 10 bases line up with TRBD1. There are 15 residues in the CDR3. V trimming: 0 bases; J trimming: 8 bases; junction bases outside the gene matches: 6. From germline, CDR1 is SGHTA and CDR2 FQGNSA. The chain's CDR3 is CASSLARQGARGYTF. DNA of the CDR3: TGTGCCAGCAGCTTAGCGAGACAGGGGGCGAGAGGCTACACCTTC.

The chain joins TRBV4-1 to TRBJ2-7; the match to TRBD2 covers 9 bases. This CDR3 is built from 15 residues. The germline V gene has CDR1 MGHRA and CDR2 YSYEKL. The V and J ends lost 4 bases and 3 bases, in that order; junction bases with no gene match: 7. The CDR3 loop is CASSLETSGYYEQYF. As DNA, the CDR3 is TGCGCCAGCAGCCTGGAGACTAGCGGATACTACGAGCAGTACTTC.

V usage is TRBV5-1 and J usage is TRBJ2-7; D unresolved. Between the trimmed V and J ends, which lost 5 bases and 4 bases, there was a span of 16 bases. The CDR3 consists of 14 residues. Germline lookup yields CDR1 SGHRS and CDR2 YFSETQ. CDR3 coding DNA: TGCGCCAGCAGTAGGAGATCTGATGGATACGAGCAGTACTTC. This translates into CASSRRSDGYEQYF. Drawing the rest from reference TRBV5-1 and TRBJ2-7, the complete variable domain is KAGVTQTPRYLIKTRGQQVTLSCSPISGHRSVSWYQQTPGQGLQFLFEYFSETQRNKGNFPGRFSGRQFSNSRSEMNVSTLELGDSALYLCASSRRSDGYEQYFGPGTRLTVT.

The gene calls are TRBV28 and TRBJ2-3; 10 nucleotides agree with TRBD2. The CDR3 totals 15 residues. J lost 7 bases, V lost 3 bases, and 7 bases had no gene match. Per germline, CDR1 MDHEN and CDR2 SYDVKM. The CDR3 is CASSFTSGESNTQYF. CDR3 coding DNA: TGTGCCAGCAGTTTCACTAGCGGGGAATCGAATACGCAGTATTTT.

The genes are TRBV7-8 and TRBJ2-3; 8 bases line up with TRBD2. The ends lost 1 base at V and 2 bases at J; junction bases unmatched: 11. This CDR3 has 18 amino acids. Germline assignment: CDR1 SGHVS and CDR2 FQNEAQ. CDR3 nucleotide sequence: TGTGCCAGCAGCTTAGTGAGCGGGGGCCAGATAACCACAGATACGCAGTATTTT. Protein: CASSLVSGGQITTDTQYF.

DNA for the CDR3: TGTGCCAGCTCACCATCTCATAATTCACCCCTCCACTTT. Its protein is CASSPSHNSPLHF. J is TRBJ1-6 and V is TRBV18; D not resolved. Trimming removed 2 bases at V and 5 bases at J, with 4 bases between. Germline V gene data show CDR1 as KGHSH and CDR2 as LQKENI. CDR3 length equals 13 residues.

The rearrangement uses TRBV5-1 and TRBJ1-2; 10 nucleotides align to TRBD1. V lost 2 bases, J lost 5 bases, and 6 bases stayed unmatched. There are 15 residues in the CDR3. Germline-derived CDR1 and CDR2 are SGHRS and YFSETQ. The CDR3 region is CASSFGQGGAYGYTF. CDR3 in DNA: TGCGCCAGCAGCTTTGGACAGGGGGGCGCTTATGGCTACACCTTC.

This chain links TRBV10-3 with TRBJ2-3; 10 nucleotides line up with TRBD2. Germline CDR1 is ENHRY and CDR2 is SYGVKD. The CDR3 loop spans 18 amino acids. Trimming removed 6 bases from V and 0 bases from J; junction bases left unmatched: 12. CDR3 in DNA: TGTGCCATCAGACGGTCTAGCGGGAGTATTGGGAGCACAGATACGCAGTATTTT. Residues: CAIRRSSGSIGSTDTQYF.

This clone was recorded once. The chain has TRBV6-2 or TRBV6-3 and TRBJ2-2; D not resolved. Trimming left V 4 bases short and J 4 bases short, with 10 bases between. Germline CDR1 MNHEY, CDR2 SVGEGT. CDR3 length: 14 amino acids. The CDR3 sequence: CASSFRSTTGELFF. CDR3 in DNA: TGTGCCAGCAGTTTTAGAAGCACCACCGGGGAGCTGTTTTTT.

The chain carries TRBV9 and TRBJ2-7, with D maybe TRBD1 (5 bases). There are 11 residues in the CDR3. V lost 3 bases, J lost 4 bases, and 5 bases lay in between. Germline V gene sequence: CDR1 SGDLS, CDR2 YYNGEE. The CDR3: CASSAGYEQYF. DNA for the CDR3: TGTGCCAGCAGCGCAGGGTACGAGCAGTACTTC. Drawing the rest from reference TRBV9 and TRBJ2-7, the complete variable domain is DSGVTQTPKHLITATGQRVTLRCSPRSGDLSVYWYQQSLDQGLQFLIQYYNGEERAKGNILERFSAQQFPDLHSELNLSSLELGDSALYFCASSAGYEQYFGPGTRLTVT.

The V call is TRBV20-1, the J call TRBJ2-3; 8 bases are a match to TRBD2. This CDR3 has 17 residues. V trimming: 3 bases; J trimming: 4 bases; junction bases outside the gene matches: 15. The germline CDR1 and CDR2 sequences are DFQATT and SNEGSKA (reference sequence). The CDR3 DNA reads TGCAGTGCTAGTTCCACTTGGGTGAGCGGGAGTGCAGATACGCAGTATTTT. Protein: CSASSTWVSGSADTQYF.

The gene calls are TRBV30 and TRBJ1-1; D gene ambiguous. Trimming removed 6 bases at V and 5 bases at J, with 10 bases between. Germline CDR1 is GTSNPN and CDR2 is SVGIG (reference sequence). The CDR3 has 11 amino acids. In nucleotides, the CDR3 is TGTGCCTGCCAACCGGGGACTGAAGCTTTCTTT. Its protein is CACQPGTEAFF. Full variable domain (missing parts from reference TRBV30 and TRBJ1-1): SQTIHQWPATLVQPVGSPLSLECTVEGTSNPNLYWYRQAAGRGLQLLFYSVGIGQISSEVPQNLSASRPQDRQFILSSKKLLLSDSGFYLCACQPGTEAFFGQGTRLTVV.